The 16 T cell receptor beta chains reported below all come from one sample, sequenced in a study of CD8+ T cells in alopecia areata. The treatment was: oral pan-JAK inhibitor, 5-10 mg twice daily. Investigators isolated RNA and reverse transcribed it into cDNA to act as the sequencing template. Sequencing used immunoSEQ multiplex PCR; TCRdb keeps in-frame clones, though not all of them. Of fewer than 110,000 clones in the sample, about four fifths were seen once. The input for sequencing was CD8+ T cells sorted from blood, taken at week 24, from a patient treated with tofacitinib. The receptors here all came from a human donor with alopecia areata.

The V and J genes are TRBV29-1 and TRBJ2-7, with 7 positions matching TRBD1. Germline-derived CDR1 and CDR2 are SQVTM and ANQGSEA. The CDR3 is 13 residues long. V lost 5 bases to trimming and J lost 3 bases; unmatched junction nucleotides: 7. CDR3 region: CSVLWTGFYEQYF. DNA for the CDR3: TGCAGCGTTCTGTGGACAGGATTCTACGAGCAGTACTTC.

This clone has a single count. The chain recombines TRBV7-2 with TRBJ2-7; 7 bases match TRBD1. V lost 4 bases and J lost 7; bases outside the gene matches: 19. CDR3 length: 17 amino acids. Germline V CDR1 and CDR2: SGHTA, FQGNSA. The DNA for the CDR3 is TGTGCCAGCAGCTCAGGACACCGGGACAGACTTTTAATGGAGCAGTACTTC. Protein product: CASSSGHRDRLLMEQYF.

This rearrangement joins TRBV18 to TRBJ2-5; 7 bases agree with TRBD1. This CDR3 contains 15 residues. The trim removed 0 bases at V and 3 bases at J, leaving 4 bases unmatched. Per the germline V gene, CDR1 is KGHSH and CDR2 is LQKENI. The CDR3 protein is CASSPPDRWEETQYF. Written as DNA, the CDR3 is TGTGCCAGCTCACCACCGGACAGGTGGGAAGAGACCCAGTACTTC.

The gene calls are TRBV13 and TRBJ2-1; 7 bases map to TRBD1. After removal of 0 bases from V and 10 bases from J, the junction contained 3 bases not matched to a gene. CDR3 length: 13 residues. Germline loops: CDR1 PRHDT, CDR2 FYEKMQ (reference sequence). The DNA for the CDR3 is TGTGCCAGCAGCTTAGGAGGGGGCGGGGAGCAGTTCTTC. It yields the protein CASSLGGGGEQFF.

In this sample, this clone turned up once. The chain employs TRBV4-1 and TRBJ2-5, with TRBD2 matching over 15 bases. CDR3 size: 18 residues. CDR1 and CDR2 from the germline V gene are MGHRA and YSYEKL. With V trimmed by 4 bases and J by 1 base, 7 bases remained unmatched. CDR3 in amino acids: CASSPGTSGGNFQETQYF. The CDR3, as DNA: TGCGCCAGCAGCCCCGGGACTAGCGGGGGGAATTTCCAAGAGACCCAGTACTTC.

In its sample, this clone was seen once. The CDR3 loop is CASSYRGGGLDTEAFF. CDR3 nucleotides: TGTGCCAGCAGCTACCGGGGAGGGGGCCTGGACACTGAAGCTTTCTTT. The chain employs TRBV11-2 and TRBJ1-1; 7 nucleotides align to TRBD1. Losses at the gene ends were 4 bases for V and 3 bases for J; bases not matched to a gene: 11. Per the germline V gene, CDR1 is SGHAT and CDR2 is FQNNGV. This CDR3 spans 16 amino acids.

The J gene is TRBJ2-7, the V gene TRBV7-9; 12 nucleotides match TRBD2. J lost 2 bases, V lost 5 bases, and 4 bases had no gene match. The CDR3 covers 15 residues. The germline CDR1 and CDR2 sequences are SEHNR and FQNEAQ (reference sequence). DNA for the CDR3: TGTGCCAGCAGCCCGACTAGCGGGGGTGCCTACGAGCAGTACTTC. Translated, it gives CASSPTSGGAYEQYF.

The chain's CDR3 is CAVILPGGTEAFF. The CDR3 DNA follows: TGTGCCGTAATCTTGCCTGGGGGCACTGAAGCTTTCTTT. This chain links TRBV19 with TRBJ1-1; D perhaps matches TRBD1 (5 bases). Germline-derived CDR1 and CDR2 are LNHDA and SQIVND (reference sequence). CDR3 size: 13 residues. Trimming took 11 bases from V and 4 from J, leaving 17 bases between them.

This clone was observed a handful of times. This chain joins TRBV6-5 and TRBJ2-1; perhaps TRBD2 as D (5 bases). Between the trimmed V and J ends, which lost 5 bases and 7 bases, there was a span of 9 bases. This CDR3 contains 12 residues. Germline-derived CDR1 and CDR2 are MNHEY and SVGAGI. CDR3 DNA: TGTGCCAGCAGTCCCGGGGTAAATGAGCAGTTCTTC. Its protein is CASSPGVNEQFF.

About this clone: A read error may be the cause here, since a much bigger clone is one base away. The chain carries TRBV6-5 and TRBJ2-6, with no clear D. Trimming stripped 5 bases from V and 0 bases from J, with 5 bases between. This CDR3 is built from 14 residues. Germline V gives CDR1 MNHEY, CDR2 SVGAGI. The CDR3 DNA follows: TGTGCCAGCAGTCCAAACTCTGGGGCCAACGTCCTGACTTTC. As protein: CASSPNSGANVLTF.

With respect to this clone: This sample includes further DNA sequences coding for the same CDR3. V and J are TRBV11-2 and TRBJ2-7; no clear D. Trimming shortened V by 1 base and J by 2 bases, and 6 bases separated the two germline ends. This CDR3 contains 13 residues. Germline loops: CDR1 SGHAT, CDR2 FQNNGV. The CDR3, as DNA: TGTGCCAGCAGCTTAGGACTGACCTACGAGCAGTACTTC. Translating gives CASSLGLTYEQYF. Based on the CDR3 plus reference TRBV11-2 and TRBJ2-7, the full variable domain is EAGVAQSPRYKIIEKRQSVAFWCNPISGHATLYWYQQILGQGPKLLIQFQNNGVVDDSQLPKDRFSAERLKGVDSTLKIQPAKLEDSAVYLCASSLGLTYEQYFGPGTRLTVT.

This clone was seen once. The V gene is TRBV29-1, the J gene TRBJ2-7; a possible D gene is TRBD2 (6 bases). With 4 bases removed from V and 6 bases from J, the gap between germline ends came to 13 bases. Looked up from germline, CDR1 is SQVTM and CDR2 is ANQGSEA. The CDR3 has 12 residues. This CDR3 is CSVVGGRGEQYF. The CDR3 DNA is TGCAGCGTTGTCGGGGGTAGGGGCGAGCAGTACTTC.

V usage is TRBV10-3 and J usage is TRBJ2-7, with TRBD1 matching over 7 bases. V lost 0 bases to trimming and J lost 3 bases; unmatched junction nucleotides: 14. Germline V gene data show CDR1 as ENHRY and CDR2 as SYGVKD. The CDR3 consists of 18 residues. CDR3 in amino acids: CAISESGEGARIGYEQYF. The CDR3 nucleotides read TGTGCCATCAGTGAGTCCGGAGAGGGGGCGCGAATTGGCTACGAGCAGTACTTC.

This clone was detected once. The chain carries TRBV7-8 and TRBJ2-7; tentatively, D is TRBD2 (6 bases). Germline CDR1 is SGHVS and CDR2 is FQNEAQ. Trimming pared 2 bases from V and 2 bases from J, leaving 16 bases between. This CDR3 contains 16 residues. The CDR3 DNA is TGTGCCAGCAGCTTAAATGTCAGGGACTTACCCTACGAGCAGTACTTC. Translation: CASSLNVRDLPYEQYF.

The chain combines TRBV5-1 with TRBJ2-7, with D uncertain. The V gene's germline CDR1 is SGHRS and CDR2 YFSETQ. Trimming pared 0 bases from V and 5 bases from J, leaving 9 bases between. The CDR3 has 13 amino acids. CDR3 sequence reads: CASSLVPSNEQYF. The CDR3 nucleotides are TGCGCCAGCAGCTTGGTCCCGAGTAACGAGCAGTACTTC.

A single count supports this clone. This rearrangement joins TRBV2 to TRBJ2-1; D may be TRBD2 (6 bases). Germline V gene sequence: CDR1 SNHLY, CDR2 FYNNEI. V lost 7 bases and J lost 3, with 22 bases in between. This CDR3 comprises 17 residues. The CDR3 sequence is CASKRAPAGTLYNEQFF. CDR3 DNA: TGTGCCAGCAAGAGGGCTCCCGCCGGGACTCTCTACAATGAGCAGTTCTTC.